The clone carrying this TCR beta chain is a singleton in its sample. The data are from a study of blood T cell repertoires in COVID-19. Study summary: Samples of COVID-19 (acute and convalescent) were obtained from the United States, Italy and Spain. PBMCs, B-cell-depleted T cells, or T cells were the source of the cDNA or gDNA that made up the material.

In germline, CDR1 is SGHKS, CDR2 YYEKEE (reference sequence). The CDR3 runs to 17 residues. Trimming took 0 bases from V and 2 from J, leaving 15 bases between them. In the source study's methods: Amplified reference gene primers provided the basis for estimating nucleated cell counts. Libraries were prepared by immunoSEQ multiplex PCR; TCRdb keeps only in-frame clonotypes and omits some of them. The D gene and trimming were derived from the DNA, and the V and J assignments and clone size from that table. The data hold about 140,000 clones, with around 86% observed a single time. The recovered donors of Cohort 3 showed two negative PCRs, clearance, or symptom resolution.

The source is a man in his sixties who had recovered from COVID-19. The sequenced sample consisted of PBMCs or T cells enriched from blood (not recorded which). This chain connects TRBV5-5 to TRBJ1-5; weak D call: TRBD1 (6 bases). In DNA form, the CDR3 reads TGTGCCAGCAGCTTGGATCACAGGGCGATAGGCAATCAGCCCCAGCATTTT. This codes for CASSLDHRAIGNQPQHF.